The clone carrying this T cell receptor (beta chain) was recorded at least ten times. Its antigen is as yet unknown. Unique molecular identifiers tagged individual cDNA molecules. Each CDR3 protein gets one entry after TCRdb re-called the 5' RACE reads with MiXCR. The table lists 95,000 to 100,000 distinct CDR3 sequences, 8% to 13% of them singletons, with roughly 5% in the top ten. This sample stems from a study of early T cells in non-severe SARS-CoV-2 infection. Study information: Sequenced material consisted of bulk RNA (from unsorted whole blood), and chains were unpaired. Overall study results and limits: Lookups in VDJdb leaned toward anti-spike CD8 responses and missed private and CD4 specificities.

CDR1 is MDHEN, CDR2 SYDVKM, per germline. Trimming at V came to 4 bases and at J to 5 bases, leaving 14 bases not matched to a gene. The CDR3 extends over 16 amino acids. V usage is TRBV28 and J usage is TRBJ2-7, with 7 bases lining up with TRBD2. The clonotype comes from an adult who was a healthcare worker with PCR-confirmed SARS-CoV-2 infection or an uninfected control (not recorded which). Sequences were obtained from whole blood. The CDR3: CASSSSSSSGKDEQYF. The CDR3 nucleotides read TGTGCCAGCAGTTCCTCGTCCTCTAGCGGTAAGGACGAGCAGTACTTC.